This T cell receptor beta chain was recovered during a study of CD8+ T cells in alopecia areata. Study context: Tofacitinib ran for 6 to 18 months before 6 months off drug.

Sequencing used cDNA as its template, made by extracting RNA and reverse transcribing it. Profiling relied on immunoSEQ multiplex PCR, and the TCRdb table lists in-frame clones only, not all of them. The sample has about 220,000 clones, more than 45% seen once. This CDR3 has 14 amino acids. Germline assignment: CDR1 SGHRS and CDR2 YFSETQ. V was cut by 5 bases and J by 2 bases, with 8 bases left in between. Treatment described: oral pan-JAK inhibitor, 5-10 mg twice daily. This sequence was found in a human donor with alopecia areata. The chain employs TRBV5-1 and TRBJ2-6, with no clear D. The sample was CD4+ T cells sorted from blood, taken at week 4, from a patient treated with tofacitinib. The CDR3 here is CASRYSTGANVLTF. The CDR3 bases are TGCGCCAGCAGATACAGCACTGGGGCCAACGTCCTGACTTTC.